This T cell receptor beta chain was profiled in a study of cytomegalovirus exposure and HLA in healthy donors. Regarding the study as a whole: Reported findings show TCR beta sequences accurately forecast HLA-A and HLA-B alleles in most subjects. Per a later analysis, roughly 17,000 TCR beta sequences showed association with HLA alleles at 0.05 false discovery rate. Later, an analysis showed that TCR beta chains associated with HLA were more clonally expanded than others that were equally common. Common viral pathogens seemed to be connected with several of the most significant clusters, according to a later analysis.

In regard to this clone: The antigen remains undetermined.

In the PCR, 60 Vbeta and 13 Jbeta primers were used. Assay used: immunoSEQ multiplex PCR; TCRdb lists only in-frame clones, some missing. The sample lists about 30,000 clones, 87% seen once, with approximately 2.6% in the top ten. Germline assignment: CDR1 SQVTM and CDR2 ANQGSEA. The ends were cut back, 3 bases at V and 0 bases at J, with 8 bases in the middle. This CDR3 spans 14 amino acids. The receptor comes from a boy younger than 18 in good health and CMV-seronegative. V is TRBV29-1 and J is TRBJ1-4; possibly TRBD1 for D (5 bases). The sequencing input was PBMCs. The chain's CDR3 is CSVEDTTTNEKLFF. CDR3 nucleotides: TGCAGCGTTGAGGACACCACAACTAATGAAAAACTGTTTTTT. Drawing the rest from reference TRBV29-1 and TRBJ1-4, the complete variable domain is SAVISQKPSRDICQRGTSLTIQCQVDSQVTMMFWYRQQPGQSLTLIATANQGSEATYESGFVIDKFPISRPNLTFSTLTVSNMSPEDSSIYLCSVEDTTTNEKLFFGSGTQLSVL.